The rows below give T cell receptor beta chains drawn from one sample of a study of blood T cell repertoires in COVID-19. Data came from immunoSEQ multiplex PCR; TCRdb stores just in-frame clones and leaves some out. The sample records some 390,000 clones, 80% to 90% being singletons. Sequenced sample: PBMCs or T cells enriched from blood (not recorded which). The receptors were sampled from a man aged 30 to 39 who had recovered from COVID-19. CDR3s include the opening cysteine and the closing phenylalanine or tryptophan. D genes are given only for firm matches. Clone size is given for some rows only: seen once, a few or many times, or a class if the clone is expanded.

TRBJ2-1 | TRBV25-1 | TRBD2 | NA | TGTGCCAGTTCGGGCACTAGCGGGAGCAATGAGCAGTTCTTC | CASSGTSGSNEQFF
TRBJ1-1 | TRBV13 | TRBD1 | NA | TGTGCCAGCAGGCCTCAACAGGGGGCTGGCACTGAAGCTTTCTTT | CASRPQQGAGTEAFF
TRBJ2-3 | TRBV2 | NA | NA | TGTGCCAGCAAGACAGGGACTAGCACAGATACGCAGTATTTT | CASKTGTSTDTQYF
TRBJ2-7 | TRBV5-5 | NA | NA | TGTGCCAGCAGCTTGGGGCAGGGCTCCTACGAGCAGTACTTC | CASSLGQGSYEQYF
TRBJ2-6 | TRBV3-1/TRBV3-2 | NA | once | TGTGCCAGCAGGGGCACGCAGGCGGGGGCCAACGTCCTGACTTTC | CASRGTQAGANVLTF
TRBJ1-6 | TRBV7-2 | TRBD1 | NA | TGTGCCAGCAGCATGGGACAGTATAATTCACCCCTCCACTTT | CASSMGQYNSPLHF
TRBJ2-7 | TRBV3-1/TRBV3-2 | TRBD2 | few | TGTGCCAGCAGCCATACTAGCGGGAGGTCCCCCTTTGAGGACGAGCAGTACTTC | CASSHTSGRSPFEDEQYF
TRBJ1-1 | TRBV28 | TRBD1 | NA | TGTGCCAGCAGTTCGGGACAGGGGGCATATGAAGCTTTCTTT | CASSSGQGAYEAFF
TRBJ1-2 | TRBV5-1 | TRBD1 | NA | TGCGCCAGCACCCCGGACAGGTCCGATGGCTACACCTTC | CASTPDRSDGYTF
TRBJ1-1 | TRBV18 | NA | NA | TGTGCCAGCTCCCGACAGGCTATGAGGACTGAAGCTTTCTTT | CASSRQAMRTEAFF
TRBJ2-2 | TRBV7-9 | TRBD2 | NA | TGTGCCACCTCGGGAGGAGAGAACACCGGGGAGCTGTTTTTT | CATSGGENTGELFF
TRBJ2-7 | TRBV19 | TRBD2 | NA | TGTGCCAGTAGTGGTAGGGAGGGGATGGACGAGCAGTACTTC | CASSGREGMDEQYF
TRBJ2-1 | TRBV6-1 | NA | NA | TGTGCCAGCAGTGAATCAACCCCCAGATACAATGAGCAGTTCTTC | CASSESTPRYNEQFF
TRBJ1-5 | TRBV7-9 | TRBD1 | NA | TGTGCCAGCAGCCTCTCCGGACAGGGCAATCAGCCCCAGCATTTT | CASSLSGQGNQPQHF
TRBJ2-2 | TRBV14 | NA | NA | TGTGCCAGCAGCCAAGCCTATGACACCGGGGAGCTGTTTTTT | CASSQAYDTGELFF
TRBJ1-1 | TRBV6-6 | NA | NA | TGTGCCAGCAGTTACTCTTGGCTGAACACTGAAGCTTTCTTT | CASSYSWLNTEAFF
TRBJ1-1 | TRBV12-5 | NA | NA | TGTGCTAGTGGTGCCGCCACAGTTTACCCCACTGAAGCTTTCTTT | CASGAATVYPTEAFF
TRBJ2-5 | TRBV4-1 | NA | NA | TGCGCCAGCAGCCAAGATAAGCTGCAGGGCCAAGAGACCCAGTACTTC | CASSQDKLQGQETQYF
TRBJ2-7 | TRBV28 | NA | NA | TGTGCCAGCAGCCCCGGGAGCTCCTACGAGCAGTACTTC | CASSPGSSYEQYF
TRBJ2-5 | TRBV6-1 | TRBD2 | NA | TGTGCCAGCAGTGTCGGACTAGCGGGAGGGCAAGAGACCCAGTACTTC | CASSVGLAGGQETQYF
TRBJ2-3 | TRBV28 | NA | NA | TGTGCCAGCAGTTTACGAGGAGATACGCAGTATTTT | CASSLRGDTQYF
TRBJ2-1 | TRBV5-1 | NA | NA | TGCGCCAGCAGCTTGGCTACAGGGGAGCAGTTCTTC | CASSLATGEQFF
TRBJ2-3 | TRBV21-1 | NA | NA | TGTGCCAGCAGCAAGGGGCAGGGTAGGGATACGCAGTATTTT | CASSKGQGRDTQYF
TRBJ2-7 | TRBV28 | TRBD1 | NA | TGTGCCAGCAGTAGTCCAGGGGGCTTCATCTACGAGCAGTACTTC | CASSSPGGFIYEQYF
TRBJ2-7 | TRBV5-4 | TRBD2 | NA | TGTGCCACTTCGACTAGCGGGATCACTATTTCCGAGCAGTACTTC | CATSTSGITISEQYF
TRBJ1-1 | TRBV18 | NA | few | TGTGCCAGCTCCACGGCCCGGGGTGGAATCACTGAAGCTTTCTTT | CASSTARGGITEAFF
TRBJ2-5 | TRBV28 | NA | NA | TGTGCTGCTGGGGGGTTGGGGCAAGAGACCCAGTACTTC | CAAGGLGQETQYF
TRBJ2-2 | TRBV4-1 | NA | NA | TGCGCCAGCAGCCAAGATCGGGTAGTAAACACCGGGGAGCTGTTTTTT | CASSQDRVVNTGELFF
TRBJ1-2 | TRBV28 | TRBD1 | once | TGTGCCAGCAGGCCTACGACAGGGCCCTATGGCTACACCTTC | CASRPTTGPYGYTF
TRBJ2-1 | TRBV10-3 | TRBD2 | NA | TGTGCCATCCCGCCGAGGACTACTAGCGGGAGTCCCCCATCCTACAATGAGCAGTTCTTC | CAIPPRTTSGSPPSYNEQFF
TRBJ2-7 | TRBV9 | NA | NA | TGTGCCAGCAGTAAGGGGGCGGGACACTCCTACGAGCAGTACTTC | CASSKGAGHSYEQYF
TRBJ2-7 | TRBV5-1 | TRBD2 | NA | TGCGCCAGCAGCTGGGGGACTAGCGGATCCTACGAGCAGTACTTC | CASSWGTSGSYEQYF
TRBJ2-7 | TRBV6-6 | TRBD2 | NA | TGTGCCAGCAGTTACCCGGGGGTAGCGGGCCACGAGCAGTACTTC | CASSYPGVAGHEQYF
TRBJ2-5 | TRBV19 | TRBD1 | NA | TGTGCCAGTAGTATTAGTGGATTACAGGGGGTATTGGAGACCCAGTACTTC | CASSISGLQGVLETQYF
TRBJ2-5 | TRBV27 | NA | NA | TGTGCCAGCAGTTTATGGGCCGAATTGGCTCAAGAGACCCAGTACTTC | CASSLWAELAQETQYF
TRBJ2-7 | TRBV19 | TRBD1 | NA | TGTGCCAGCACCGCCGGGACAGGGACCGCCTACGAGCAGTACTTC | CASTAGTGTAYEQYF
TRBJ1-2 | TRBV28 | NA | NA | TGTGCCAGCAGTCGGGTGGCCTATGGCTACACCTTC | CASSRVAYGYTF
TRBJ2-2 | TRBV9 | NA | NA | TGTGCCAGCAGCCACCGAGGGACCGGGGAGCTGTTTTTT | CASSHRGTGELFF
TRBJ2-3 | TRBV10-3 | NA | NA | TGTGCCATCGCCCCTCGGGGTCCCCAGGCAGATACGCAGTATTTT | CAIAPRGPQADTQYF
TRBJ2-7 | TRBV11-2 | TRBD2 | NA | TGTGCCAGCAGCTCCATTACTAGCGGGAGCTCCTACGAGCAGTACTTC | CASSSITSGSSYEQYF
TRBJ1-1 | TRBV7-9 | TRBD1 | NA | TGTGCCAGCAGCATAGGGACAGGGATAAAGGGGGGAACTGAAGCTTTCTTT | CASSIGTGIKGGTEAFF
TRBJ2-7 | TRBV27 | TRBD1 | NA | TGTGCCAGCAGTTCCGGACAGGGGTTTTCCTACGAGCAGTACTTC | CASSSGQGFSYEQYF
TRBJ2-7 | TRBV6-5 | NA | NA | TGTGCCAGCGCCTCTGCGTCGGGCGAGCAGTACTTC | CASASASGEQYF
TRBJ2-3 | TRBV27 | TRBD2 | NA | TGTGCCAGCGGCAGACTAGCGGGGGGCACAGATACGCAGTATTTT | CASGRLAGGTDTQYF
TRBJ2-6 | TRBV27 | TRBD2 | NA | TGTGCCAGCAGTTTCAACAGCGGGAGGGCCTCTGGGGCCAACGTCCTGACTTTC | CASSFNSGRASGANVLTF
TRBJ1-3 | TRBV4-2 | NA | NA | TGTGCCAGCAGCCAAGCGGGGGGAAACACCATATATTTT | CASSQAGGNTIYF
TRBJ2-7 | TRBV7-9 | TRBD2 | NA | TGTGCCAGCAGCCTGAGCGGGAGAAGCAACGAGCAGTACTTC | CASSLSGRSNEQYF
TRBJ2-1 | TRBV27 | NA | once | TGTGCCAGCAGTTTATTTGGCGGTTTCCCGACGAATGAGCAGTTCTTC | CASSLFGGFPTNEQFF
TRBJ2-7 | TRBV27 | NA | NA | TGTGCCAGCAGTTTAGGGGCAGGTCGGTTCTACGAGCAGTACTTC | CASSLGAGRFYEQYF
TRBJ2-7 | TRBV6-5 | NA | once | TGTGCCAGCAGTTACAATTCGGGGGCCTACGAGCAGTACTTC | CASSYNSGAYEQYF
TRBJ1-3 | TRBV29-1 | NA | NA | TGCAGCGTTGACGGGGACTCTGGAAACACCATATATTTT | CSVDGDSGNTIYF
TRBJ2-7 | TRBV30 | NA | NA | TGTGCCTGTACGGGATTCCCAGACTCCTACGAGCAGTACTTC | CACTGFPDSYEQYF
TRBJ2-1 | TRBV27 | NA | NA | TGTGCCAGCAGTTTAAGGGGAAATGAGCAGTTCTTC | CASSLRGNEQFF
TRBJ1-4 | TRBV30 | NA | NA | TGTGCCTGGAGTGTACGGCTGGTACAGGCTGAAAAACTGTTTTTT | CAWSVRLVQAEKLFF
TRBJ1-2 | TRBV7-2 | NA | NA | TGTGCCAGCAGCTTAGATCCGGCAGGTCTTGATGGCTACACCTTC | CASSLDPAGLDGYTF
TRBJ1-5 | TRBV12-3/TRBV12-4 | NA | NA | TGTGCCAGCAGCCTCCGGGGTGGTCAGCCCCAGCATTTT | CASSLRGGQPQHF